This TCR beta chain was profiled in a study of blood T cell repertoires in COVID-19. The table came from immunoSEQ multiplex PCR; TCRdb's copy has only in-frame clones and leaves some out. Here the sample spans approximately 250,000 clones, around 89% being singletons. Specimen: PBMCs or T cells enriched from blood (not recorded which). This receptor was obtained from a woman aged 25 to 45 with acute COVID-19.

CDR3 residues: CASSEVALQGSGNTIYF. In DNA form, the CDR3 reads TGTGCCAGCAGTGAAGTAGCCCTCCAAGGCTCTGGAAACACCATATATTTT. V gene TRBV6-1 combines with J gene TRBJ1-3; D uncertain. CDR3 length: 17 amino acids. The V gene's germline CDR1 is MNHNS and CDR2 SASEGT. Trimming took off 1 base at V and 0 bases at J, with 13 bases between the two ends.